This paragraph reports one T cell receptor beta chain. In germline, CDR1 is MNHEY, CDR2 SVGAGI. The CDR3 has 15 residues. Trimming removed 0 bases at V and 0 bases at J, with 6 bases between. This specimen comes from a study of T cell changes during pregnancy in multiple sclerosis. Only in-frame clones appear in the TCRdb table, and some are missing; sequencing was by immunoSEQ multiplex PCR. The repertoire has approximately 49,000 clones, roughly 92% of them found once; the top ten carry more than 0.95%. The specimen comprised peripheral blood, sampled after pregnancy. The sequence was obtained from a female donor with multiple sclerosis, enrolled in a pregnancy study. The gene calls are TRBV6-5 and TRBJ1-5, with D perhaps TRBD1 (5 bases). CDR3 loop: CASSYSRGSNQPQHF. Written as DNA, the CDR3 is TGTGCCAGCAGTTACTCAAGGGGTAGCAATCAGCCCCAGCATTTT.